This T cell receptor (beta chain) was sequenced in a study of blood T cell repertoires in COVID-19. Germline CDR1 reads LGHDT; CDR2 reads YNNKEL (reference sequence). The V segment lost 2 bases and the J segment 1 base; nucleotides outside the gene matches: 8. The CDR3 runs to 17 residues. The assay was immunoSEQ multiplex PCR, and TCRdb's table has in-frame clones only and misses some. Here the sample spans approximately 300,000 clones, around 87% being singletons. The receptor was isolated from a woman in her thirties who had recovered from COVID-19. Source material: PBMCs or T cells enriched from blood (not recorded which). This chain connects TRBV3-1 (or the pseudogene TRBV3-2) to TRBJ2-3, with TRBD2 matching 8 bases. Written as DNA, the CDR3 is TGTGCCAGCAGCCAAACCATAGCGGGGAGCGGCACAGATACGCAGTATTTT. Its translation: CASSQTIAGSGTDTQYF.